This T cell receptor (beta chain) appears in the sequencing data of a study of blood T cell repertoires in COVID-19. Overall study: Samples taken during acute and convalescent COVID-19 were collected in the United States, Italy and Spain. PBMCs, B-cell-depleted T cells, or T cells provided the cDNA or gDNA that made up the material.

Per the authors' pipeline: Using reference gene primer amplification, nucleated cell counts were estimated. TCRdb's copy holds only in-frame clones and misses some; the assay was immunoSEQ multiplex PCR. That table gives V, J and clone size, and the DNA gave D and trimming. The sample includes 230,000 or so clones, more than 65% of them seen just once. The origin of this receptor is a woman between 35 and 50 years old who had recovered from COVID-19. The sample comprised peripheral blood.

CDR3 residues: CASSSGGRLNEKLFF. The CDR3 DNA sequence: TGTGCCAGCAGTTCCGGAGGAAGGTTAAACGAAAAACTGTTTTTT. The chain has TRBV27 and TRBJ1-4; D is unclear. Germline V lookup: CDR1 MNHEY, CDR2 SMNVEV (reference sequence). The CDR3 is 15 amino acids. V lost 4 bases to trimming and J lost 8 bases, with 17 bases between them.